Following are 8 T cell receptor beta chains from one sample sequenced in a study of blood T cells in healthy people across ages. A second about 7 to 11 cycle PCR used barcoded and J-beta primers. MiXCR, run by TCRdb on the 5' RACE reads, gives a single entry per CDR3 protein. The sample includes around 1.7 million distinct CDR3 sequences, under 30% seen only once; the top ten take about 7.7%. The specimen was blood. Source of these receptors: a woman aged 30 to 39 in good health.

This sequence joins TRBV5-1 and TRBJ1-5; D unresolved. This CDR3 is built from 15 residues. V was shortened by 4 bases and J by 0 bases, with 11 bases between the two germline ends. Germline V CDR1 and CDR2: SGHRS, YFSETQ. CDR3 sequence (DNA): TGCGCCAGCAGCCGCGGCGACAATAGCAATCAGCCCCAGCATTTT. Translation: CASSRGDNSNQPQHF.

This clonotype showed up just a few times. The chain recombines TRBV12-3 or TRBV12-4 with TRBJ1-2, with 8 bases identical to TRBD1. The CDR3 consists of 14 residues. Germline trimming cut 7 bases from V and 3 bases from J; bases unmatched to any gene: 7. CDR3 protein: CASTADRDHYGYTF. The CDR3 DNA is TGTGCCAGCACCGCGGACAGGGACCACTATGGCTACACCTTC.

This clonotype was seen repeatedly, ten times or more. This sequence joins TRBV4-3 and TRBJ2-1; D remains unclear. This CDR3 contains 11 residues. Germline loops: CDR1 LGHNA, CDR2 YSLEER. Trimming pared 3 bases from V and 10 bases from J, leaving 7 bases between. CDR3 protein: CASSQGREQFF. DNA of the CDR3: TGCGCCAGCAGCCAGGGTAGGGAGCAGTTCTTC.

This clonotype was detected many times. The rearrangement links TRBV6-2 or TRBV6-3 to TRBJ2-1; D is unclear. Deletions cut 6 bases from V and 7 bases from J, with 13 bases between. Germline CDR1 is MNHEY and CDR2 is SVGEGT. The CDR3 covers 13 residues. The CDR3 bases are TGTGCCAGCAGCCTCAGCATGGGGAATGAGCAGTTCTTC. This encodes CASSLSMGNEQFF.

This chain uses TRBV12-3 or TRBV12-4 with TRBJ1-3; D may be TRBD1 (6 bases). Between the trimmed V and J ends, which lost 1 base and 4 bases, there was a span of 8 bases. The CDR3 runs 14 residues. The CDR3 loop is CASSLGQVGNTIYF. The CDR3 DNA reads as TGTGCCAGCAGTTTAGGACAGGTCGGAAACACCATATATTTT.

This clonotype was counted once. The chain employs TRBV6-6 and TRBJ2-7; D possibly corresponds to TRBD2 (6 bases). This CDR3 has 16 amino acids. With 3 bases removed from V and 0 bases from J, the gap between germline ends came to 15 bases. Germline V gene sequence: CDR1 MNHNY, CDR2 SVGAGI (reference sequence). The CDR3 reads CASSYGGTRVSYEQYF. CDR3 bases: TGTGCCAGCAGTTATGGTGGGACTCGTGTCTCCTACGAGCAGTACTTC.

This clonotype was counted ten times or more. The chain employs TRBV7-6 and TRBJ2-6; D is tentatively TRBD1 or TRBD2 (6 bases each). CDR1 is SGHVS, CDR2 FNYEAQ, per germline. The germline V and J ends were trimmed by 5 bases and 0 bases, with 20 bases remaining between them. The CDR3 has 19 amino acids. In nucleotides, the CDR3 is TGTGCCAGCAGCCCCAGGTTTAGGGGGGCAGTCTCTGGGGCCAACGTCCTGACTTTC. Translated: CASSPRFRGAVSGANVLTF.

This clonotype was counted ten times or more. The V gene is TRBV12-3 or TRBV12-4, the J gene TRBJ2-1; tentatively, D is TRBD2 (5 bases). V was shortened by 3 bases and J by 7 bases, with 13 bases between the two germline ends. This CDR3 contains 14 residues. CDR3 DNA: TGTGCCAGCAGTTTGGGGAGAAGAGGGAATGAGCAGTTCTTC. Its translation: CASSLGRRGNEQFF.